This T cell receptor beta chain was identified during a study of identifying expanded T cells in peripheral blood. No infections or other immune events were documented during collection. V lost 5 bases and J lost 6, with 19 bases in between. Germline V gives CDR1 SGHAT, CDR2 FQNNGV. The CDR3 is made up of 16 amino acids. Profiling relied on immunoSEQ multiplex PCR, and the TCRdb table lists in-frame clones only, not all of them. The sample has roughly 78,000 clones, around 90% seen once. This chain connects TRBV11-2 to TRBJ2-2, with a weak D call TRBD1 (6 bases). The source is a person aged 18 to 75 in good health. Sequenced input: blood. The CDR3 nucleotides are TGTGCCAGCAGCCCGAACAGGGTCCTAGGGCCCGGGGAGCTGTTTTTT. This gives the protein CASSPNRVLGPGELFF.